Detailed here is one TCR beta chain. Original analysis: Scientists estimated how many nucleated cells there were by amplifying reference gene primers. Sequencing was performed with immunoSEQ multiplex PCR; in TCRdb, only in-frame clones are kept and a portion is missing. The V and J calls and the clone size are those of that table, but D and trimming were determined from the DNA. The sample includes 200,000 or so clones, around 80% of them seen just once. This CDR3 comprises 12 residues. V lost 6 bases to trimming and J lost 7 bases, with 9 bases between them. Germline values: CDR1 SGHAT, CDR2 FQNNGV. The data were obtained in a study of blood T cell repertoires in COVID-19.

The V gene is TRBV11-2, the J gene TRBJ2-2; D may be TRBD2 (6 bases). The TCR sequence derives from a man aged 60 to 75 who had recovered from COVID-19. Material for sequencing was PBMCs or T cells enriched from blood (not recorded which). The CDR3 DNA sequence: TGTGCCAGCAGTACGGGGGTCGGGGAGCTGTTTTTT. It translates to CASSTGVGELFF. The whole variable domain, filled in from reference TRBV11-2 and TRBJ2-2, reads EAGVAQSPRYKIIEKRQSVAFWCNPISGHATLYWYQQILGQGPKLLIQFQNNGVVDDSQLPKDRFSAERLKGVDSTLKIQPAKLEDSAVYLCASSTGVGELFFGEGSRLTVL.